The next 3 T cell receptor beta chains were all read from a single sample in a study of T-cell memory formation after mild COVID-19. One entry per CDR3 protein results from TCRdb running MiXCR on the 5' RACE reads. The top ten hold about an eighth of the sample, which has approximately 430,000 distinct CDR3 sequences, 20% to 30% seen once. Sample: PBMCs or a T cell subset sorted from them (not recorded which). These receptors came from an adult woman who had mild COVID-19 (a few samples of this study predate the infection). Cell type and time point are not known.

The gene calls are TRBV6-1 and TRBJ1-4; TRBD1 agrees at 7 bases. This CDR3 contains 15 residues. After removal of 4 bases from V and 8 bases from J, the junction contained 10 bases not matched to a gene. Germline values: CDR1 MNHNS, CDR2 SASEGT. CDR3 DNA sequence: TGTGCCAGCAGTGTAGGACAAGGCAGGGGGGAAAAACTGTTTTTT. It yields the protein CASSVGQGRGEKLFF.

V gene TRBV20-1 combines with J gene TRBJ1-2, with D perhaps matching TRBD1 (6 bases). This CDR3 is 14 amino acids long. Germline CDR1 DFQATT, CDR2 SNEGSKA (reference sequence). Trimming cost V 3 bases and J 2 bases, with 13 bases left between them. The CDR3 loop is CSASTDTGNYGYTF. CDR3 in DNA: TGCAGTGCTAGCACGGATACAGGGAACTATGGCTACACCTTC.

Ten or more counts support this clonotype. The V gene is TRBV18, the J gene TRBJ1-1; D is unclear. This CDR3 has 12 amino acids. V dropped 3 bases and J dropped 0 bases, with 2 bases sitting between them. CDR1 KGHSH and CDR2 LQKENI come from the germline V gene. The CDR3 region is CASSPMNTEAFF. For the CDR3, the DNA is TGTGCCAGCTCACCTATGAACACTGAAGCTTTCTTT.